These T cell receptor beta chains were read from a single sample in a study of blood T cells in healthy people across ages. MiXCR was run by TCRdb on the 5' RACE reads, yielding one entry per CDR3 protein. The sample has about 1.4 million distinct CDR3 sequences, approximately 59% seen once. The specimen was blood. These receptors were obtained from a man between 18 and 35 years old in good health. Each CDR3 is given with its conserved first and last residue. The order of the fields is D gene, V gene, J gene, clone size, CDR3 protein, CDR3 DNA. The D gene is left open where the match is weak. Size is omitted from some rows. Given values are once, few, many or a class for expanded clones.

D: NA
V: TRBV6-1
J: TRBJ1-4
size: NA
CDR3: CASSEFPPGGLYEKLFF
DNA: TGTGCCAGCAGTGAATTTCCCCCCGGGGGCCTTTATGAAAAACTGTTTTTT

D: TRBD1
V: TRBV20-1
J: TRBJ1-4
size: few
CDR3: CSAEGQGGEKLFF
DNA: TGCAGTGCCGAGGGACAGGGGGGCGAAAAACTGTTTTTT

D: TRBD1
V: TRBV7-9
J: TRBJ2-7
size: NA
CDR3: CASSLRDRTREQYF
DNA: TGTGCCAGCAGCTTACGGGACAGGACCCGCGAGCAGTACTTC

D: NA
V: TRBV24-1
J: TRBJ2-1
size: NA
CDR3: CATSSGRSESYNEQFF
DNA: TGTGCCACCAGCAGCGGCAGGTCGGAATCCTACAATGAGCAGTTCTTC

D: NA
V: TRBV5-1
J: TRBJ2-3
size: once
CDR3: CASSFEVLRDTQYF
DNA: TGCGCCAGCAGCTTTGAAGTACTCCGCGATACGCAGTATTTT

D: NA
V: TRBV7-2
J: TRBJ2-3
size: NA
CDR3: CASSRLVGGADTQYF
DNA: TGTGCCAGCAGTCGACTAGTAGGGGGCGCAGATACGCAGTATTTT

D: NA
V: TRBV12-3/TRBV12-4
J: TRBJ2-5
size: NA
CDR3: CASSIIGQFVKTQYF
DNA: TGTGCCAGCAGTATAATCGGACAGTTTGTTAAGACCCAGTACTTC

D: TRBD2
V: TRBV20-1
J: TRBJ2-1
size: NA
CDR3: CSAPIAGSSYNEQFF
DNA: TGCAGTGCCCCTATAGCGGGGAGCTCCTACAATGAGCAGTTCTTC

D: NA
V: TRBV20-1
J: TRBJ2-7
size: NA
CDR3: CSARVWQVLSYEQYF
DNA: TGCAGTGCTAGAGTCTGGCAGGTCCTAAGCTACGAGCAGTACTTC

D: TRBD1
V: TRBV4-3
J: TRBJ2-3
size: NA
CDR3: CASSQGDRGIDTQYF
DNA: TGCGCCAGCAGCCAAGGGGACAGGGGAATAGATACGCAGTATTTT

D: TRBD1
V: TRBV27
J: TRBJ1-1
size: NA
CDR3: CASSDLDRGRAEAFF
DNA: TGTGCCAGCAGTGACCTCGACAGGGGAAGGGCTGAAGCTTTCTTT

D: NA
V: TRBV7-9
J: TRBJ2-7
size: NA
CDR3: CASSLAGDSNEQYF
DNA: TGTGCCAGCAGCTTAGCGGGGGACTCCAACGAGCAGTACTTC

D: TRBD2
V: TRBV20-1
J: TRBJ2-7
size: NA
CDR3: CSARESLSGRGHEQYF
DNA: TGCAGTGCTAGAGAATCCCTTAGCGGGAGAGGCCACGAGCAGTACTTC

D: TRBD2
V: TRBV6-4
J: TRBJ2-3
size: many
CDR3: CASSGELAGADTQYF
DNA: TGTGCCAGCAGTGGAGAACTAGCGGGAGCAGATACGCAGTATTTT

D: TRBD1
V: TRBV29-1
J: TRBJ1-2
size: NA
CDR3: CSAGDRGLFYGYTF
DNA: TGCAGCGCCGGGGACAGGGGTCTCTTCTATGGCTACACCTTC